The 19 T cell receptor beta chains below come from one sample, sequenced in a study of shared clonotypes between healthy human individuals. This table comes from immunoSEQ multiplex PCR, and its TCRdb copy is limited to in-frame clones, with some not included. This table holds under 2.5 million clones, roughly 90% found once. Material: naive CD4+ T cells from PBMCs. Subset meaning: CD45RA+ positively selected. These receptors originate from a man in his late teens or twenties in good health. Some clones in this sample may be carry-over from other donors' samples.

V gene TRBV13 combines with J gene TRBJ2-5; 8 bases are shared with TRBD2. The CDR3 has 14 amino acids. Trimming removed 4 bases from V and 5 bases from J; junction bases left unmatched: 6. The germline CDR1 and CDR2 sequences are PRHDT and FYEKMQ (reference sequence). For the CDR3, the DNA is TGTGCCAGCAGCTCGCTAGCGGGTGCTGAGACCCAGTACTTC. Translating gives CASSSLAGAETQYF.

This chain connects TRBV20-1 to TRBJ2-7; 11 positions match TRBD1. CDR3 length: 11 residues. Germline-derived CDR1 and CDR2 are DFQATT and SNEGSKA (reference sequence). V dropped 7 bases and J dropped 6; count of bases not matched to a gene: 2. The CDR3 DNA follows: TGCAGTGGGGGGACAGGGGGCGAGCAGTACTTC. Amino acids: CSGGTGGEQYF.

The V and J genes are TRBV28 and TRBJ1-5; 8 nucleotides agree with TRBD1. CDR3 length equals 16 residues. V lost 3 bases and J lost 2; bases outside the gene matches: 6. The V gene's germline CDR1 is MDHEN and CDR2 SYDVKM. Here the CDR3 reads CASSFLTGEGNQPQHF. The CDR3 coding sequence is TGTGCCAGCAGTTTCCTGACAGGGGAGGGCAATCAGCCCCAGCATTTT.

The gene calls are TRBV9 and TRBJ1-1; 7 nucleotides agree with TRBD1. From germline, CDR1 is SGDLS and CDR2 YYNGEE. The CDR3 is made up of 15 amino acids. V gave up 0 bases and J gave up 1 base; unmatched junction bases: 3. The CDR3 bases are TGTGCCAGCAGCGTAGAACCAGGGGGGAACACTGAAGCTTTCTTT. Translated: CASSVEPGGNTEAFF. The variable domain in full, completed from reference TRBV9 and TRBJ1-1, reads DSGVTQTPKHLITATGQRVTLRCSPRSGDLSVYWYQQSLDQGLQFLIQYYNGEERAKGNILERFSAQQFPDLHSELNLSSLELGDSALYFCASSVEPGGNTEAFFGQGTRLTVV.

With regard to this clone: Other nucleotide sequences from this sample produce the same CDR3. The rearrangement uses TRBV5-1 and TRBJ2-7; 14 bases align to TRBD2. Germline assignment: CDR1 SGHRS and CDR2 YFSETQ. Germline trimming cut 0 bases from V and 4 bases from J; bases unmatched to any gene: 3. This CDR3 spans 16 amino acids. CDR3 region: CASSLGLAGGYYEQYF. CDR3 DNA sequence: TGCGCCAGCAGCTTGGGACTAGCGGGAGGGTATTACGAGCAGTACTTC.

V is TRBV5-1 and J is TRBJ2-7; 9 bases match TRBD2. The ends lost 0 bases at V and 5 bases at J; junction bases unmatched: 12. Germline values: CDR1 SGHRS, CDR2 YFSETQ. This CDR3 has 17 residues. CDR3 residues: CASSLAGSGSWGNEQYF. The CDR3 bases are TGCGCCAGCAGCTTGGCAGGTAGCGGGAGCTGGGGAAACGAGCAGTACTTC.

V usage is TRBV5-4 and J usage is TRBJ2-7; D uncertain. The germline V gene encodes CDR1 SGHNT and CDR2 YYREEE (reference sequence). The V and J ends lost 0 bases and 6 bases respectively, with 10 bases between them. CDR3 length equals 13 residues. CDR3 sequence (DNA): TGTGCCAGCAGCTTGGGAGGTGGTCGCGAGCAGTACTTC. It is translated as CASSLGGGREQYF.

This clone was recorded only once. The chain couples TRBV2 to TRBJ2-5, with 7 positions matching TRBD1. Germline CDR1 and CDR2: SNHLY and FYNNEI. There are 13 residues in the CDR3. J was trimmed by 3 bases and V by 6 bases; bases with no gene match: 4. CDR3 in amino acids: CASSAGTEETQYF. CDR3 sequence (DNA): TGTGCCAGCAGCGCCGGGACAGAAGAGACCCAGTACTTC.

The V call is TRBV7-3, the J call TRBJ2-1; TRBD2 agrees at 13 bases. Germline values: CDR1 SGHTA, CDR2 FQGTGA. This CDR3 has 16 amino acids. V trimming: 5 bases; J trimming: 6 bases; junction bases outside the gene matches: 7. CDR3 in amino acids: CASSREGLAGFNEQFF. DNA of the CDR3: TGTGCCAGCAGCCGAGAGGGACTAGCGGGATTCAATGAGCAGTTCTTC.

The gene calls are TRBV28 and TRBJ2-7, with TRBD1 as a possible D gene (6 bases). Trimming left V 8 bases short and J 3 bases short, with 11 bases between. CDR3 length: 12 amino acids. Looked up from germline, CDR1 is MDHEN and CDR2 is SYDVKM. The CDR3 DNA is TGTGCCAGCGCGGACAGAGACTACGAGCAGTACTTC. As protein: CASADRDYEQYF. Complete variable domain (other parts from reference TRBV28 and TRBJ2-7): DVKVTQSSRYLVKRTGEKVFLECVQDMDHENMFWYRQDPGLGLRLIYFSYDVKMKEKGDIPEGYSVSREKKERFSLILESASTNQTSMYLCASADRDYEQYFGPGTRLTVT.

The V gene is TRBV11-3, the J gene TRBJ2-3; a possible D gene is TRBD2 (6 bases). In germline, CDR1 is SGHNT, CDR2 YENEEA. The CDR3 totals 16 residues. The germline V and J ends were trimmed by 5 bases and 1 base, with 16 bases remaining between them. CDR3 in DNA: TGTGCCAGCAGCCCGGTGTTGGGAGGAGGCACAGATACGCAGTATTTT. It specifies CASSPVLGGGTDTQYF.

This clone was counted between two and nine times. Other DNA sequences in this specimen translate into the identical CDR3. This sequence joins TRBV5-1 and TRBJ1-3; D might be TRBD1 (6 bases). V was pared by 0 bases and J by 4 bases, with 8 bases between. The length of the CDR3 is 14 residues. Germline CDR1 is SGHRS and CDR2 is YFSETQ. CDR3 DNA sequence: TGCGCCAGCAGCTTGGGGACAGTGGGAAACACCATATATTTT. This translates into CASSLGTVGNTIYF.

Points on this clone: This specimen includes other DNA sequences encoding the same CDR3. The chain links TRBV2 to TRBJ2-3, with 13 bases identical to TRBD2. The germline gives CDR1 SNHLY, CDR2 FYNNEI. There are 16 residues in the CDR3. V was clipped by 4 bases and J by 1 base; unmatched bases: 2. CDR3 sequence: CASSGGLAGGTDTQYF. Here the CDR3 DNA reads TGTGCCAGCAGTGGTGGACTAGCGGGGGGCACAGATACGCAGTATTTT. Complete variable domain (other parts from reference TRBV2 and TRBJ2-3): EPEVTQTPSHQVTQMGQEVILRCVPISNHLYFYWYRQILGQKVEFLVSFYNNEISEKSEIFDDQFSVERPDGSNFTLKIRSTKLEDSAMYFCASSGGLAGGTDTQYFGPGTRLTVL.

A single count supports this clone. This chain uses TRBV4-3 with TRBJ1-5, with 7 bases that match TRBD1. Germline CDR1 is LGHNA and CDR2 is YSLEER. Germline trimming cut 4 bases from V and 3 bases from J; bases unmatched to any gene: 12. This CDR3 has 17 amino acids. The CDR3 loop is CASSRQIAGGHNQPQHF. The CDR3 DNA is TGCGCCAGCAGCCGTCAAATAGCAGGGGGTCACAATCAGCCCCAGCATTTT.

The chain combines TRBV9 with TRBJ2-7; 9 bases are a match to TRBD1. This CDR3 is 22 amino acids long. Looked up from germline, CDR1 is SGDLS and CDR2 is YYNGEE. J gave up 0 bases and V 0 bases, and 22 bases lay outside the gene matches. As DNA, the CDR3 is TGTGCCAGCAGCGTAGGCCCTTCGCTGGACAGGGGTACTAAAGGGATCTCCTACGAGCAGTACTTC. Amino acids: CASSVGPSLDRGTKGISYEQYF. The complete variable domain, with remaining parts taken from reference TRBV9 and TRBJ2-7, reads DSGVTQTPKHLITATGQRVTLRCSPRSGDLSVYWYQQSLDQGLQFLIQYYNGEERAKGNILERFSAQQFPDLHSELNLSSLELGDSALYFCASSVGPSLDRGTKGISYEQYFGPGTRLTVT.

The CDR3 sequence is CASRSGVSYGYTF. The CDR3 DNA sequence: TGTGCCAGCAGGTCGGGGGTGAGTTATGGCTACACCTTC. The chain is built from TRBV2 and TRBJ1-2; D may be TRBD1 (5 bases). CDR1 and CDR2 (germline): SNHLY, FYNNEI. The ends were cut back, 6 bases at V and 5 bases at J, with 13 bases in the middle. CDR3 length equals 13 residues. Drawing the rest from reference TRBV2 and TRBJ1-2, the complete variable domain is EPEVTQTPSHQVTQMGQEVILRCVPISNHLYFYWYRQILGQKVEFLVSFYNNEISEKSEIFDDQFSVERPDGSNFTLKIRSTKLEDSAMYFCASRSGVSYGYTFGSGTRLTVV.

In DNA form, the CDR3 reads TGTGCCAGTAGTACCTCCAGGGACAGGGCTCTCGAGCAGTACTTC. It yields the protein CASSTSRDRALEQYF. The chain employs TRBV19 and TRBJ2-7, with 9 nucleotides matching TRBD1. This CDR3 has 15 residues. J lost 6 bases, V lost 4 bases, and 10 bases had no gene match. Per the germline V gene, CDR1 is LNHDA and CDR2 is SQIVND (reference sequence).

About this clone: At one boundary the junction diverges from the germline segment, which might be a read error. The chain has TRBV18 and TRBJ1-1; 9 bases fit TRBD1. Germline V gives CDR1 KGHSH, CDR2 LQKENI. This CDR3 is built from 14 residues. The DNA for the CDR3 is TGTGCCAGCTCATCACCGGGACAGGGCGTAGAAGCTTTCTTT. Amino acid sequence: CASSSPGQGVEAFF.

The CDR3 is CAWTPGQGGFETQYF. The CDR3 region has the DNA TGTGCCTGGACCCCGGGACAGGGGGGTTTTGAGACCCAGTACTTC. The gene calls are TRBV30 and TRBJ2-5, with TRBD1 matching 11 bases. Germline CDR1 and CDR2: GTSNPN and SVGIG (reference sequence). The V gene end was trimmed by 4 bases and the J gene end by 5 bases; junction bases not matched to a gene: 9. The CDR3 has 15 amino acids.